The 20 T cell receptor beta chains in this list originate from one sample, sequenced in a study of blood T cell repertoires in COVID-19. Profiling relied on immunoSEQ multiplex PCR, and the TCRdb table lists in-frame clones only, not all of them. The sample carries 15,000 to 20,000 clones, about four fifths recorded once. Material: peripheral blood. Source of these receptors: a woman aged 70-85 years with active COVID-19.

The V call is TRBV9, the J call TRBJ2-3; 11 bases agree with TRBD2. CDR1 and CDR2 from the germline V gene are SGDLS and YYNGEE. V trimming: 0 bases; J trimming: 5 bases; junction bases outside the gene matches: 2. The CDR3 totals 15 residues. CDR3 residues: CASSVGGLAGDTQYF. CDR3 DNA: TGTGCCAGCAGCGTAGGCGGACTAGCGGGAGATACGCAGTATTTT.

This clone appeared a few times. The chain joins TRBV7-3 to TRBJ2-7; 7 positions match TRBD2. Germline V gene data show CDR1 as SGHTA and CDR2 as FQGTGA. The CDR3 is 16 residues long. The V gene end was trimmed by 1 base and the J gene end by 4 bases; junction bases not matched to a gene: 10. CDR3 amino acids: CASSLSVSGEPYEQYF. The CDR3 coding sequence is TGTGCCAGCAGCTTAAGCGTCAGCGGGGAACCATACGAGCAGTACTTC.

V is TRBV25-1 and J is TRBJ2-2, with a tentative D call TRBD2 (6 bases). The CDR3 length is 14 residues. Trimming left V 8 bases short and J 4 bases short, with 14 bases between. Germline V gene data show CDR1 as MGHDK and CDR2 as SYGVNS. The CDR3 nucleotides read TGTGCCAGCGGGGACTCCCGGGGCACCGGGGAGCTGTTTTTT. Translation: CASGDSRGTGELFF.

This clone is a singleton in its sample. This chain uses TRBV11-2 with TRBJ2-4; D possibly corresponds to TRBD1 (5 bases). Germline CDR1 and CDR2: SGHAT and FQNNGV. Trimming shortened V by 6 bases and J by 0 bases, and 12 bases separated the two germline ends. The CDR3 is made up of 15 amino acids. The CDR3 loop reads CASRRIGAAKNIQYF. The CDR3 DNA reads TGTGCCAGCAGGAGGATAGGGGCAGCCAAAAACATTCAGTACTTC.

DNA of the CDR3: TGTGCCAGCAGTTACTCGGGGGGAATGGGCAATCAGCCCCAGCATTTT. Translating it yields CASSYSGGMGNQPQHF. The chain joins TRBV6-2 or TRBV6-3 to TRBJ1-5; D may be TRBD1 (5 bases). CDR3 length: 16 residues. The V end was cut by 0 bases, the J end by 2 bases, with 11 bases between. Germline CDR1 is MNHEY and CDR2 is SVGEGT.

The chain joins TRBV5-4 to TRBJ2-1; 7 bases map to TRBD2. Germline CDR1 reads SGHNT; CDR2 reads YYREEE (reference sequence). V lost 0 bases, J lost 8 bases, and 5 bases stayed unmatched. The CDR3 has 14 amino acids. The CDR3 nucleotides are TGTGCCAGCAGCTTGGTGGGGGAGGGCGATGAGCAGTTCTTC. This translates into CASSLVGEGDEQFF.

The table lists this clone with a few counts. The V call is TRBV6-5, the J call TRBJ2-3, with TRBD2 matching over 8 bases. CDR3 length equals 15 residues. J gave up 2 bases and V 8 bases, and 9 bases lay outside the gene matches. Germline V CDR1 and CDR2: MNHEY, SVGAGI. The CDR3 is CASASLAGITDTQYF. The CDR3 region has the DNA TGTGCCAGCGCAAGCTTAGCGGGAATCACAGATACGCAGTATTTT.

The rearrangement links TRBV6-6 to TRBJ2-2; 9 nucleotides align to TRBD1. The germline V gene encodes CDR1 MNHNY and CDR2 SVGAGI (reference sequence). Trimming took 5 bases from V and 11 from J; bases not matched to a gene: 9. The CDR3 has 14 residues. The chain's CDR3 is CASSDRTGEGELFF. CDR3 nucleotides: TGTGCCAGCAGTGACAGGACAGGGGAGGGTGAGCTGTTTTTT.

The V and J genes are TRBV4-2 and TRBJ2-5, with 7 positions matching TRBD1. Germline-derived CDR1 and CDR2 are LGHNA and YNFKEQ. The CDR3 is 14 residues long. V dropped 5 bases and J dropped 1; count of bases not matched to a gene: 4. In DNA, the CDR3 is TGTGCCAGCAGCTTCCGGGACAGCCAAGAGACCCAGTACTTC. Encoded protein: CASSFRDSQETQYF.

The chain joins TRBV27 to TRBJ2-5; tentative D call: TRBD2 (5 bases). V lost 6 bases, J lost 1 base, and 9 bases lay in between. There are 13 residues in the CDR3. The germline gives CDR1 MNHEY, CDR2 SMNVEV (reference sequence). Written as DNA, the CDR3 is TGTGCCAGCAGCTGGCGGGCCCAAGAGACCCAGTACTTC. It is translated as CASSWRAQETQYF.

The rearrangement links TRBV11-1 to TRBJ2-7; 7 nucleotides agree with TRBD1. Germline CDR1 and CDR2: SGHAT and FQDESV (reference sequence). The CDR3 is 14 amino acids. J gave up 2 bases and V 4 bases, and 5 bases lay outside the gene matches. For the CDR3, the DNA is TGTGCCAGCAGCTCGGCAGGGGGACCCTACGAGCAGTACTTC. Translation gives CASSSAGGPYEQYF.

This rearrangement joins TRBV19 to TRBJ2-4, with 10 bases that match TRBD1. The CDR3 length is 16 residues. CDR1 is LNHDA and CDR2 is SQIVND in the germline V gene (reference sequence). The junction had 13 bases not matched to a gene; V was cut back by 7 bases and J by 7 bases. The CDR3 reads CASTPPRGQGINIQYF. The CDR3 DNA reads as TGTGCCAGTACCCCCCCGAGGGGACAGGGGATTAACATTCAGTACTTC.

The gene calls are TRBV7-9 and TRBJ2-1; a weak D match, TRBD2 (5 bases). Per the germline V gene, CDR1 is SEHNR and CDR2 is FQNEAQ (reference sequence). This CDR3 comprises 15 residues. V lost 5 bases and J lost 9, with 20 bases in between. The CDR3 region has the DNA TGTGCCAGCAGCCCTCGGGGATCCCAAAATGGTGAGCAGTTCTTC. It encodes CASSPRGSQNGEQFF.

The J gene is TRBJ2-5, the V gene TRBV19, with 9 positions matching TRBD1. CDR1 LNHDA and CDR2 SQIVND come from the germline V gene (reference sequence). The CDR3 consists of 14 residues. J gave up 4 bases and V 6 bases, and 6 bases lay outside the gene matches. CDR3 residues: CASRKTGGGETQYF. CDR3 coding DNA: TGTGCCAGTAGAAAAACAGGGGGCGGAGAGACCCAGTACTTC.

This sequence joins TRBV7-9 and TRBJ1-1, with 10 bases matching TRBD1. CDR1 is SEHNR and CDR2 is FQNEAQ in the germline V gene (reference sequence). J gave up 7 bases and V 7 bases, and 12 bases lay outside the gene matches. This CDR3 comprises 15 residues. DNA for the CDR3: TGTGCCAGCATCGACGTCGGGACAGGGGACGGTGAAGCTTTCTTT. Translation: CASIDVGTGDGEAFF.

The chain uses TRBV5-4 and TRBJ1-5, with no clear D. The CDR3 sequence is 15 residues long. V lost 0 bases and J 3 bases, leaving 10 bases between the germline ends. The germline V gene has CDR1 SGHNT and CDR2 YYREEE (reference sequence). The CDR3 region is CASSLAPGNNQPQHF. CDR3 DNA: TGTGCCAGCAGCTTGGCCCCGGGGAACAATCAGCCCCAGCATTTT.

This clone occurred once. This chain joins TRBV5-3 and TRBJ2-7, with 9 bases matching TRBD1. TRBV5-3 is an ORF; its function is uncertain. Germline trimming cut 2 bases from V and 2 bases from J; bases unmatched to any gene: 2. CDR3 length: 14 residues. This CDR3 is CARSLGTGTYEQYF. The CDR3 nucleotides are TGTGCCAGAAGCTTAGGGACAGGGACCTACGAGCAGTACTTC.

This clone was detected only once. V gene TRBV27 combines with J gene TRBJ1-1; 11 bases match TRBD1. J lost 5 bases, V lost 6 bases, and 2 bases had no gene match. The germline V gene encodes CDR1 MNHEY and CDR2 SMNVEV (reference sequence). The CDR3 extends over 13 amino acids. Here the CDR3 reads CASRGQGVTEAFF. CDR3 DNA: TGTGCCAGCAGGGGACAGGGGGTAACTGAAGCTTTCTTT.

This clone was counted a single time. The V and J genes are TRBV5-4 and TRBJ2-5; TRBD1 is a possible D gene (6 bases). This CDR3 has 15 amino acids. The germline V and J ends were trimmed by 4 bases and 9 bases, with 22 bases remaining between them. Germline V gives CDR1 SGHNT, CDR2 YYREEE (reference sequence). CDR3 bases: TGTGCCAGCAGCACCCAAGGGACAACCGGGTGGGCCCAGTACTTC. Translation gives CASSTQGTTGWAQYF.

The J gene is TRBJ2-3, the V gene TRBV4-3; 8 bases match TRBD2. V lost 4 bases, J lost 4 bases, and 7 bases stayed unmatched. This CDR3 contains 15 residues. CDR1 is LGHNA and CDR2 is YSLEER in the germline V gene. The DNA of the CDR3 is TGCGCCAGCAGCCGAGGAGCGGGAGAGTCAGATACGCAGTATTTT. Its translation is CASSRGAGESDTQYF.